This T cell receptor beta chain was observed in a study of T-cell reconstitution after alpha-beta-depleted transplantation in children. The V gene lost 5 bases and the J gene lost 0 bases, with 11 bases spanning the gap. The CDR3 contains 15 residues. Looked up from germline, CDR1 is SGHDT and CDR2 is YYEEEE. Unique molecular identifiers featured in how the TCRbeta library was prepared. TCRdb processed the PCR reads anew with MiXCR; each CDR3 protein has one entry. The repertoire includes 200,000 to 250,000 distinct CDR3 sequences, about a tenth of them detected once, and roughly 30% sits in the top ten.

The TCR originated in a child less than two years old with acute myeloid leukemia, due to receive a stem cell transplant. J is TRBJ1-4 and V is TRBV5-6; D is perhaps TRBD1 (6 bases). This specimen consisted of PBMCs, obtained before TCRalphabeta/CD19-depleted stem cell transplant. DNA for the CDR3: TGTGCCAGCAGTACTACAGGGACAACTAATGAAAAACTGTTTTTT. Protein: CASSTTGTTNEKLFF.